The source of this TCR beta chain is a study of blood T cell repertoires in COVID-19. Looking at the study overall: From the United States, Italy and Spain came samples of acute and convalescent COVID-19.

The V gene's germline CDR1 is MGHRA and CDR2 YSYEKL. Trimming removed 0 bases from V and 5 bases from J; junction bases left unmatched: 13. The CDR3 length is 18 residues. The assay was immunoSEQ multiplex PCR, and TCRdb's table has in-frame clones only and misses some. This sample has roughly 180,000 clones, with about 93% found just once. Sequencing used peripheral blood. The chain uses TRBV4-1 and TRBJ1-2; 9 bases map to TRBD1. This TCR was recovered from a man under 40 with COVID-19, enrolled during active disease. DNA of the CDR3: TGCGCCAGCAGCCAAGAATGGGGCACAGGGGGCAAGACTTATGGCTACACCTTC. Encoded protein: CASSQEWGTGGKTYGYTF.